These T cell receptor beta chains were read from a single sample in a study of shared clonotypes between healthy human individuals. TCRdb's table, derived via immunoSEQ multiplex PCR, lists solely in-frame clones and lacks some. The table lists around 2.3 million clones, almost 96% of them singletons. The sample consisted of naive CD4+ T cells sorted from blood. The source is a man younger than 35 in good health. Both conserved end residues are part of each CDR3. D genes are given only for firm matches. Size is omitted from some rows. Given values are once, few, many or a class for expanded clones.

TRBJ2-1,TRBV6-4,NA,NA,TGTGCCAGCCGGTCCGAGGAGAGCTCCTACAATGAGCAGTTCTTC,CASRSEESSYNEQFF
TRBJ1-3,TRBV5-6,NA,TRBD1,TGTGCCAGCACCCTCCGACAGGGGAACTCTGGAAACACCATATATTTT,CASTLRQGNSGNTIYF
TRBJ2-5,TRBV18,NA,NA,TGTGCCAGCTCCCAAGGCGGGACACTCGATACTGAGACCCAGTACTTC,CASSQGGTLDTETQYF
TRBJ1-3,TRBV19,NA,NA,TGTGCCAGTAGGATGACAGGACAAAACACCATATATTTT,CASRMTGQNTIYF
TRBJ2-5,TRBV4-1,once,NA,TGCGCCAGCAGCCAAGATTGGGGACGGGAGACCCAGTACTTC,CASSQDWGRETQYF
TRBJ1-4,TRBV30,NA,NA,TGTGCCCACAGGCCCGGGGGTGAAAAACTGTTTTTT,CAHRPGGEKLFF
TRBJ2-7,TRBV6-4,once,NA,TGTGCCAGCAGTGACAGTGGAGCATCCTACGAGCAGTACTTC,CASSDSGASYEQYF
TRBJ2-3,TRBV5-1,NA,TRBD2,TGCGCCAGCAGCTTGGTCTTAGCGGGAGGCACAGATACGCAGTATTTT,CASSLVLAGGTDTQYF
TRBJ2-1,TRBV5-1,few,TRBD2,TGCGCCAGCAGCTTGGTGCCTAGCGGAAACAATGAGCAGTTCTTC,CASSLVPSGNNEQFF
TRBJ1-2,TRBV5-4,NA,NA,TGTGCCAGCAGCTTGGTATCAGGGGTGATTGGTGGCTACACCTTC,CASSLVSGVIGGYTF
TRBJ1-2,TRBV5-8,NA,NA,TGTGCCAGCAGCTTGGAGGGATACTATGGCTACACCTTC,CASSLEGYYGYTF
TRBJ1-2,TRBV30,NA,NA,TGTGCCTGGAGTGTACTCAGGGGATCCTATGGCTACACCTTC,CAWSVLRGSYGYTF
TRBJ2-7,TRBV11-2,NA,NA,TGTGCCAGCAGCTTAGGGGACTTGAGACTCCCAGTGGGGGAGCAGTACTTC,CASSLGDLRLPVGEQYF
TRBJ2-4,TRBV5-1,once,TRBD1,TGCGCCAGCAGCTCAGGTAGACAGGGGTTGCCCAAAAACATTCAGTACTTC,CASSSGRQGLPKNIQYF
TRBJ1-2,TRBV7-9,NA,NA,TGTGCCAGCAGCCGGGACGGTCGATATGGCTACACCTTC,CASSRDGRYGYTF
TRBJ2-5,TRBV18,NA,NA,TGTGCCAGCTCACCACGGGAGGTCAAAGAGACCCAGTACTTC,CASSPREVKETQYF
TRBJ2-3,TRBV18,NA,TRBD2,TGTGCCAGCTCACCCGGACTAGCGGGGTCCACAGATACGCAGTATTTT,CASSPGLAGSTDTQYF
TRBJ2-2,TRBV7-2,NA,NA,TGTGCCAGCAGCTTAGCCCCCGGTCCCGGGGAGCTGTTTTTT,CASSLAPGPGELFF